A single sample is the source of the 4 T cell receptor beta chains below, sequenced in a study of blood T cell repertoires in COVID-19. The assay was immunoSEQ multiplex PCR, and TCRdb's table has in-frame clones only and misses some. Among over 150,000 clones listed, approximately 77% were seen once. Input material: peripheral blood. Source of these receptors: an elderly woman with active or convalescent COVID-19.

CDR3 sequence (DNA): TGTGCCAGCATCAGACCGGGACTTGTAAATTCACCCCTCCACTTT. It translates to CASIRPGLVNSPLHF. The chain joins TRBV6-5 to TRBJ1-6, with D maybe TRBD1 (5 bases). Trimming stripped 7 bases from V and 7 bases from J, with 17 bases between. There are 15 residues in the CDR3. Germline loops: CDR1 MNHEY, CDR2 SVGAGI.

The CDR3 nucleotides read TGTGCCAGTAGGGACCAGGGCAGGCAGGGCTATGGCTACACCTTC. Protein: CASRDQGRQGYGYTF. This chain uses TRBV19 with TRBJ1-2; possibly TRBD1 for D (5 bases). Looked up from germline, CDR1 is LNHDA and CDR2 is SQIVND (reference sequence). The CDR3 length is 15 residues. Deletions cut 6 bases from V and 4 bases from J, with 18 bases between.

The chain uses TRBV3-1 (or the pseudogene TRBV3-2) and TRBJ1-2; tentative D call: TRBD1 (5 bases). Germline V gene sequence: CDR1 LGHDT, CDR2 YNNKEL (reference sequence). The V and J ends lost 0 bases and 4 bases respectively, with 15 bases between them. The CDR3 is 16 residues long. CDR3 sequence reads: CASSQDMGRLGYGYTF. The DNA for the CDR3 is TGTGCCAGCAGCCAAGATATGGGGCGCCTTGGCTATGGCTACACCTTC.

This clone is medium-sized (0.01 to 0.1%) in the sample. The gene calls are TRBV28 and TRBJ1-5; TRBD1 might be the D (5 bases). This CDR3 has 15 residues. V was pared by 2 bases and J by 9 bases, with 17 bases between. In germline, CDR1 is MDHEN, CDR2 SYDVKM. CDR3 sequence: CASSLGGVSVRPQHF. In DNA form, the CDR3 reads TGTGCCAGCAGTTTAGGGGGGGTTTCTGTAAGGCCCCAGCATTTT.